Below are 2 T cell receptor beta chains sequenced from a single sample in a study of T cells in Graves' hyperthyroidism and ophthalmopathy. Amplification targeted TCR beta CDR3 regions from RNA transcripts. When the TCR CDR3 underwent first-round RT-PCR, the HTBI primer set was used. TCRdb re-called the multiplex PCR reads with MiXCR, one entry per CDR3 protein. The table records a few hundred thousand distinct CDR3 sequences, about an eighth of them present only once. The specimen sequenced was blood. The receptor source for this set is a woman aged 18-35 years with Graves' hyperthyroidism.

This clonotype came up a few times. V gene TRBV12-3 or TRBV12-4 combines with J gene TRBJ1-1; no clear D gene. Between the trimmed V and J ends, which lost 4 bases and 0 bases, there was a span of 9 bases. CDR3 length: 14 residues. The CDR3 region is CASSWAGMNTEAFF. The DNA of the CDR3 is TGTGCCAGCAGTTGGGCGGGGATGAACACTGAAGCTTTCTTT.

This clonotype was seen repeatedly, ten times or more. The V call is TRBV30, the J call TRBJ2-5; TRBD2 might be the D (5 bases). The CDR3 covers 14 residues. The germline V gene has CDR1 GTSNPN and CDR2 SVGIG (reference sequence). The germline V and J ends were trimmed by 0 bases and 10 bases, with 18 bases remaining between them. CDR3 sequence reads: CAWSVPPPGWVQYF. The DNA of the CDR3 is TGTGCCTGGAGTGTGCCCCCCCCGGGGTGGGTCCAGTACTTC.